Following are 17 T cell receptor beta chains from one sample sequenced in a study of spatial heterogeneity in lung cancer. Study observations and caveats: Mutation counts in tumors were tracked by counts of expanded intratumoral alpha and beta TCRs.

Regarding time point: sample taken at primary tumor resection. The antigens of these receptors remain unknown. A single record per CDR3 protein comes from TCRdb applying MiXCR to the 5' RACE reads. Among around 11,000 distinct CDR3 sequences listed, roughly 7.4% were seen once. Sequences were derived from lung tumor tissue, sampled at surgery. These TCRs come from a female donor with early-stage non-small cell lung cancer.

Details on this clonotype: A library made for alpha chains picked up this beta chain off target, so its size means little. The CDR3 nucleotides read TGTGCCTGGCGGGACATAGGCTACGAGCAGTACTTC. Translation gives CAWRDIGYEQYF. The V and J genes are TRBV30 and TRBJ2-7, with a possible D match to TRBD1 (6 bases). Per germline, CDR1 GTSNPN and CDR2 SVGIG (reference sequence). V was cut by 5 bases and J by 3 bases, with 11 bases left in between. The CDR3 loop spans 12 amino acids.

This clonotype was recorded many times. As an off-target read in a library built for alpha chains, this beta chain has a frequency of little significance. The chain links TRBV28 to TRBJ2-3; perhaps D is TRBD1 or TRBD2 (7 bases each). The V end lost 3 bases, the J end lost 5 bases, and 12 bases lay between the germline ends. Germline V gives CDR1 MDHEN, CDR2 SYDVKM. The CDR3 consists of 14 residues. CDR3 loop: CASSLTRGGDTQYF. In nucleotides, the CDR3 is TGTGCCAGCAGTTTGACCAGGGGGGGAGATACGCAGTATTTT.

This clonotype was seen repeatedly, ten times or more. This beta chain slipped into a library made for alpha chains as a stray read, so its size is not meaningful. J is TRBJ2-1 and V is TRBV23-1; D is possibly TRBD2 (6 bases). TRBV23-1 is known as an ORF, though its function is uncertain. V dropped 9 bases and J dropped 4 bases, with 16 bases sitting between them. The CDR3 totals 14 residues. The CDR3 nucleotides read TGCGCCAGACCAACCCCTGGGGGGTACAATGAGCAGTTCTTC. Translating it yields CARPTPGGYNEQFF.

The sample holds a few counts of this clonotype. This beta chain is a stray sequence in a library constructed for alpha chains; its clone size is not meaningful. The chain combines TRBV12-3 or TRBV12-4 with TRBJ2-7; 8 nucleotides match TRBD1. V lost 3 bases and J lost 4; bases outside the gene matches: 14. The CDR3 is 17 residues long. This CDR3 reads CASSFSISRTGSYEQYF. Written as DNA, the CDR3 is TGTGCCAGCAGTTTTTCAATCTCAAGGACAGGGTCTTACGAGCAGTACTTC.

This clonotype was observed many times. For a library built for alpha chains, this beta chain is a stray read; little rests on its size. The CDR3 DNA reads TGTGCCAGCAGTTTAAGAAGGGATAGCGGGGGTGGAACCGGGGAGCTGTTTTTT. This sequence encodes CASSLRRDSGGGTGELFF. V and J are TRBV28 and TRBJ2-2, with 9 bases fitting TRBD2. CDR1 and CDR2 from the germline V gene are MDHEN and SYDVKM. The CDR3 runs to 18 residues. V dropped 2 bases and J dropped 5; count of bases not matched to a gene: 12. The whole variable domain, remainder taken from reference TRBV28 and TRBJ2-2, is DVKVTQSSRYLVKRTGEKVFLECVQDMDHENMFWYRQDPGLGLRLIYFSYDVKMKEKGDIPEGYSVSREKKERFSLILESASTNQTSMYLCASSLRRDSGGGTGELFFGEGSRLTVL.

This clonotype came up a few times. This beta chain represents an off-target read in a library built for alpha chains; its size is of limited meaning. The chain links TRBV11-3 to TRBJ2-3; 11 bases agree with TRBD2. Germline values: CDR1 SGHNT, CDR2 YENEEA. Losses at the gene ends were 5 bases for V and 8 bases for J; bases not matched to a gene: 6. The CDR3 spans 14 residues. CDR3 DNA sequence: TGTGCCAGCAGCCGAACTAGCGGGGGTGCTACGCAGTATTTT. Its translation is CASSRTSGGATQYF.

A note on this clonotype: This beta chain represents an off-target read in a library built for alpha chains; its size is of limited meaning. This chain connects TRBV24-1 to TRBJ2-2; 8 bases match TRBD1. After removal of 5 bases from V and 4 bases from J, the junction contained 8 bases not matched to a gene. The germline V gene encodes CDR1 KGHDR and CDR2 SFDVKD. The CDR3 covers 16 residues. This CDR3 is CATSVQGARGTGELFF. CDR3 DNA sequence: TGTGCCACCAGTGTTCAGGGGGCGAGAGGCACCGGGGAGCTGTTTTTT.

The table lists this clonotype with many counts. The library was designed around alpha chains, so this beta chain is a stray read whose abundance carries little weight. This rearrangement joins TRBV9 to TRBJ2-1, with 9 bases aligning to TRBD2. Germline values: CDR1 SGDLS, CDR2 YYNGEE. The trim removed 7 bases at V and 10 bases at J, leaving 6 bases unmatched. This CDR3 spans 12 amino acids. CDR3 sequence: CASGGLAREQFF. The CDR3 region has the DNA TGTGCCAGCGGGGGACTAGCTCGAGAGCAGTTCTTC.

Many counts were recorded for this clonotype. This beta chain is an off-target read within a library intended for alpha chains, so its frequency means little. The V and J genes are TRBV12-3 or TRBV12-4 and TRBJ2-7; D is perhaps TRBD1 (6 bases). The CDR3 sequence is 16 residues long. V was trimmed by 7 bases and J by 3 bases, leaving 22 bases between them. Here the CDR3 reads CASTPRWGWGHYEQYF. The CDR3 DNA follows: TGTGCCAGCACCCCGCGGTGGGGGTGGGGACACTACGAGCAGTACTTC.

This clonotype has at least ten counts. This beta chain is a stray sequence in a library constructed for alpha chains; its clone size is not meaningful. The chain joins TRBV28 to TRBJ2-7; D remains ambiguous. Germline V gene lookup returns CDR1 MDHEN and CDR2 SYDVKM. The ends were cut back, 5 bases at V and 6 bases at J, with 14 bases in the middle. The CDR3 length is 13 residues. The CDR3, as DNA: TGTGCCAGCAGTCTCCCCAAGGGATCCGAGCAGTACTTC. It specifies CASSLPKGSEQYF.

This clonotype came up many times. An end of the junction differs from the germline gene, which may be a read error. This beta chain is a stray read from a library made for alpha chains; its abundance is not meaningful. The chain links TRBV4-3 to TRBJ2-1; maybe TRBD2 (5 bases). CDR3 size: 17 residues. Per the germline V gene, CDR1 is LGHNA and CDR2 is YSLEER. The CDR3 region is CASSQDFNGVTYSEQFF. As DNA, the CDR3 is TGCGCCAGCAGCCAAGATTTTAACGGGGTCACCTACAGTGAGCAGTTCTTC.

This clonotype appeared many times. With the library built for alpha chains, this beta chain is off target and its frequency is not meaningful. The V call is TRBV5-1, the J call TRBJ2-7; D may be TRBD2 (5 bases). V lost 0 bases to trimming and J lost 3 bases, with 13 bases between them. CDR1 is SGHRS and CDR2 is YFSETQ in the germline V gene. The CDR3 consists of 15 residues. This CDR3 reads CASSLDPGSIYEQYF. The DNA of the CDR3 is TGCGCCAGCAGCTTGGATCCGGGGTCGATCTACGAGCAGTACTTC.

Regarding this clonotype: Found in a library prepared for alpha chains, this beta chain is an off-target read, and its abundance has little meaning. The genes are TRBV9 and TRBJ2-2; D remains unclear. The CDR3 loop spans 14 amino acids. Trimming took 3 bases from V and 6 from J, leaving 12 bases between them. Germline CDR1 and CDR2: SGDLS and YYNGEE. The CDR3: CASSAGLPPGELFF. CDR3 nucleotide sequence: TGTGCCAGCAGCGCGGGTCTCCCACCCGGGGAGCTGTTTTTT.

This clonotype occurred many times. Within a library made for alpha chains, this beta chain is off target, and its count is uninformative. This rearrangement joins TRBV29-1 to TRBJ1-1; 8 nucleotides align to TRBD1. Per germline, CDR1 SQVTM and CDR2 ANQGSEA. The ends lost 7 bases at V and 6 bases at J; junction bases unmatched: 4. CDR3 length equals 11 residues. CDR3 sequence: CSARQGPEAFF. The CDR3 DNA reads as TGCAGCGCGCGACAGGGGCCTGAAGCTTTCTTT.

A word on this clonotype: This beta chain turned up in a library designed for alpha chains; as an off-target read, its abundance says little. Here the CDR3 reads CASSFYVGGTEAFF. CDR3 nucleotides: TGCGCCAGCAGCTTTTACGTAGGAGGGACTGAAGCTTTCTTT. The gene calls are TRBV5-1 and TRBJ1-1; no clear D. Germline CDR1 is SGHRS and CDR2 is YFSETQ. V was clipped by 2 bases and J by 5 bases, with 13 bases between them. This CDR3 comprises 14 residues.

The table lists this clonotype with many counts. This beta chain turned up in a library designed for alpha chains; as an off-target read, its abundance says little. The V gene is TRBV30, the J gene TRBJ2-3, with 9 nucleotides matching TRBD2. CDR1 and CDR2 from the germline V gene are GTSNPN and SVGIG (reference sequence). This CDR3 has 15 residues. V shed 3 bases and J 6 bases; nucleotides not matched to a gene: 10. The CDR3 spells CAWRPRGGGADTQYF. The CDR3 nucleotides read TGTGCCTGGAGGCCGAGAGGCGGGGGGGCCGATACGCAGTATTTT.

This clonotype turned up a few times. This beta chain turned up in a library designed for alpha chains; as an off-target read, its abundance says little. The gene calls are TRBV5-6 and TRBJ2-3; 8 nucleotides align to TRBD1. Germline CDR1 is SGHDT and CDR2 is YYEEEE. Unmatched junction bases numbered 7, after V lost 4 bases and J lost 6 bases. The CDR3 runs to 14 residues. CDR3 loop: CASSAGQGGDTQYF. The CDR3, as DNA: TGTGCCAGCAGCGCCGGACAGGGAGGCGATACGCAGTATTTT.